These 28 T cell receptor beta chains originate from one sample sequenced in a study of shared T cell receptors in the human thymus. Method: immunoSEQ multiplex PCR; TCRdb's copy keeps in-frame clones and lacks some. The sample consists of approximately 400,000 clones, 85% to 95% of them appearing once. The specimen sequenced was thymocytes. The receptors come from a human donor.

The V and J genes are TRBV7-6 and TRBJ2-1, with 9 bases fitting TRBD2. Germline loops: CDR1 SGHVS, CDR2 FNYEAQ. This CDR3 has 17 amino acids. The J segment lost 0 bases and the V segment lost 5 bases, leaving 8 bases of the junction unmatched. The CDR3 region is CASSGKREDSSYNEQFF. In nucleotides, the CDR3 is TGTGCCAGCAGCGGCAAGCGGGAGGACAGCTCCTACAATGAGCAGTTCTTC.

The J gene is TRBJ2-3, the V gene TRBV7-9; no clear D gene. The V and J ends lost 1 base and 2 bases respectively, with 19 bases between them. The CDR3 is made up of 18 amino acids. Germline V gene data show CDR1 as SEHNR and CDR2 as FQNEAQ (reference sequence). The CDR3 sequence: CASSLVPRVAETTDTQYF. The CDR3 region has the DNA TGTGCCAGCAGCTTAGTCCCCCGGGTGGCCGAGACCACAGATACGCAGTATTTT.

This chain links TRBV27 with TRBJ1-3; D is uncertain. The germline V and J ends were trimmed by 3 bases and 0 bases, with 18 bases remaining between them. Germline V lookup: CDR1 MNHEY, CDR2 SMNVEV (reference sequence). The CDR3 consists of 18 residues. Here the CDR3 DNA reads TGTGCCAGCAGTTTTCGTGGTGGGGTGGGAGGCTCTGGAAACACCATATATTTT. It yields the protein CASSFRGGVGGSGNTIYF.

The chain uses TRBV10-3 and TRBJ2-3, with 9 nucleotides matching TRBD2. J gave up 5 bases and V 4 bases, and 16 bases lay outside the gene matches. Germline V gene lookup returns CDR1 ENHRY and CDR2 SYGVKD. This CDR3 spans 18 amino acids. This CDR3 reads CAISAPMGVAGAQDTQYF. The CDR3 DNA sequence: TGTGCCATCAGTGCCCCCATGGGGGTAGCGGGGGCCCAAGATACGCAGTATTTT.

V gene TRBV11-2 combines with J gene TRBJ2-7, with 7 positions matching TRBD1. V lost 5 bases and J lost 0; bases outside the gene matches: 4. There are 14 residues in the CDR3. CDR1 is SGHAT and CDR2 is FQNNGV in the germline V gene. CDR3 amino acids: CASSHGDSSYEQYF. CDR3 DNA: TGTGCCAGCAGCCACGGGGACAGCTCCTACGAGCAGTACTTC.

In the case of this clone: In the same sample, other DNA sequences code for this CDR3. The DNA for the CDR3 is TGCGCCAGCAGCTTGGAGGGAGGCGATACGCAGTATTTT. This translates into CASSLEGGDTQYF. The chain has TRBV5-1 and TRBJ2-3; weak D call: TRBD2 (6 bases). V was pared by 0 bases and J by 6 bases, with 8 bases between. There are 13 residues in the CDR3. Germline V gene data show CDR1 as SGHRS and CDR2 as YFSETQ. Based on the CDR3 plus reference TRBV5-1 and TRBJ2-3, the full variable domain is KAGVTQTPRYLIKTRGQQVTLSCSPISGHRSVSWYQQTPGQGLQFLFEYFSETQRNKGNFPGRFSGRQFSNSRSEMNVSTLELGDSALYLCASSLEGGDTQYFGPGTRLTVL.

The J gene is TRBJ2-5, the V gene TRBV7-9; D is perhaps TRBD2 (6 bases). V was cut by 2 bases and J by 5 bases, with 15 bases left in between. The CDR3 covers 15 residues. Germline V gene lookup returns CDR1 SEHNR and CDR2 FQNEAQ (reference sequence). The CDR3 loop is CASSLFLEGGETQYF. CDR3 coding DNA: TGTGCCAGCAGCTTATTCCTGGAGGGCGGGGAGACCCAGTACTTC.

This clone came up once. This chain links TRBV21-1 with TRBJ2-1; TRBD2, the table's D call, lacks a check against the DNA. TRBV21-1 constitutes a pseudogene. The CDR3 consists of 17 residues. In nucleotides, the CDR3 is TGTGCCAGCAGCGGCGGACGGTATAAGACTAGCGGGGATGAGCAGTTCTTC. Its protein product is CASSGGRYKTSGDEQFF.

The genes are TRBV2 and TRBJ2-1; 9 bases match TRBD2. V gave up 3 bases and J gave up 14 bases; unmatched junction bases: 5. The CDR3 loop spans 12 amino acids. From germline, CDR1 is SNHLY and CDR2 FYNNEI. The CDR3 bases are TGTGCCAGCAGTGAGACTAGCGGAGACGAGTTCTTC. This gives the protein CASSETSGDEFF.

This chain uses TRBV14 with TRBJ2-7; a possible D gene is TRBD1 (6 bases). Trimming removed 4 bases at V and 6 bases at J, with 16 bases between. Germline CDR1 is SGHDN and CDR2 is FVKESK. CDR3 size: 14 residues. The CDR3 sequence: CASSLSWTAIEQYF. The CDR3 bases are TGTGCCAGCAGCCTCTCGTGGACAGCCATCGAGCAGTACTTC.

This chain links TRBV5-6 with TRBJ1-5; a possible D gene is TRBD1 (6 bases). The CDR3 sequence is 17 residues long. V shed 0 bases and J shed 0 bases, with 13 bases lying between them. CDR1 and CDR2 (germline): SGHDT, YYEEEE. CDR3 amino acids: CASSLGGQPYSNQPQHF. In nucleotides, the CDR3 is TGTGCCAGCAGCTTGGGTGGACAGCCGTATAGCAATCAGCCCCAGCATTTT.

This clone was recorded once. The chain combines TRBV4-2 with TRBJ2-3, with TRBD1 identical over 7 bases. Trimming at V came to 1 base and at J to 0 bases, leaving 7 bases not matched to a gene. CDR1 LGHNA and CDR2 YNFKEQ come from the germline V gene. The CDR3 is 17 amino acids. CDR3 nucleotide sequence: TGTGCCAGCAGCCAAGTGAGGACAGGTGATAGCACAGATACGCAGTATTTT. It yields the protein CASSQVRTGDSTDTQYF.

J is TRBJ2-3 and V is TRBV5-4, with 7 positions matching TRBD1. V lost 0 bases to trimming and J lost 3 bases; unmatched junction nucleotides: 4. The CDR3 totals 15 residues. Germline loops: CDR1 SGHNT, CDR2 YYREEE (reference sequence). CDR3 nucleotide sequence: TGTGCCAGCAGCTTGGATTCCAGGGGGACAGATACGCAGTATTTT. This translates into CASSLDSRGTDTQYF.

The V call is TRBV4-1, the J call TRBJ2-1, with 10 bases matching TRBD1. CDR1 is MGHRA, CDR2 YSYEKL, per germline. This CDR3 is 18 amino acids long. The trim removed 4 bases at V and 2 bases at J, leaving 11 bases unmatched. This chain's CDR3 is CASSLRGTGVFTYNEQFF. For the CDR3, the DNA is TGCGCCAGCAGCCTTAGGGGGACAGGGGTATTCACCTACAATGAGCAGTTCTTC.

The CDR3 spells CASSPRLGGEQFF. In nucleotides, the CDR3 is TGTGCCAGCAGCCCGAGATTAGGAGGTGAGCAGTTCTTC. This rearrangement joins TRBV11-2 to TRBJ2-1, with D possibly being TRBD2 (5 bases). The CDR3 loop spans 13 amino acids. Trimming stripped 5 bases from V and 9 bases from J, with 14 bases between. The germline V gene has CDR1 SGHAT and CDR2 FQNNGV.

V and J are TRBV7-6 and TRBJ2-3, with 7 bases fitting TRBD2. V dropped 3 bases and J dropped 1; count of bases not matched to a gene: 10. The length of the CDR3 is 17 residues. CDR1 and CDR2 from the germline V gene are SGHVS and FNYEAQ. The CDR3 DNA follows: TGTGCCAGCAGCTTTTCTGAACGGCGGGAGCGCACAGATACGCAGTATTTT. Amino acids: CASSFSERRERTDTQYF. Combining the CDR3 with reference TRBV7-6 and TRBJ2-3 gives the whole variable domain GAGVSQSPRYKVTKRGQDVALRCDPISGHVSLYWYRQALGQGPEFLTYFNYEAQQDKSGLPNDRFSAERPEGSISTLTIQRTEQRDSAMYRCASSFSERRERTDTQYFGPGTRLTVL.

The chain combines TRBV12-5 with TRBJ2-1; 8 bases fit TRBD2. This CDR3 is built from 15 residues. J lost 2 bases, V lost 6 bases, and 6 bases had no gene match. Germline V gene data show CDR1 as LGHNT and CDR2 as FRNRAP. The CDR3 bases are TGTGCTAGTGGCGGAGCGGGAGCGGCCTACAATGAGCAGTTCTTC. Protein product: CASGGAGAAYNEQFF.

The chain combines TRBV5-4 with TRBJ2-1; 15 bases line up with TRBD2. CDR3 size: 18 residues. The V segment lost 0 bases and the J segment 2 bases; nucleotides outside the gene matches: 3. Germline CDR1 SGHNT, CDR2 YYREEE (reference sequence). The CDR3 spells CASSLGTSGREAYNEQFF. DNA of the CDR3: TGTGCCAGCAGCTTGGGGACTAGCGGGAGGGAGGCCTACAATGAGCAGTTCTTC.

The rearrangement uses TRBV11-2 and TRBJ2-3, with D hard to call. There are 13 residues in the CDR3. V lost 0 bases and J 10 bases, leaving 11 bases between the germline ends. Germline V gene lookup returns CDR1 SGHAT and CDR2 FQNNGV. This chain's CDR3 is CASSLDPWVSQYF. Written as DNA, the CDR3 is TGTGCCAGCAGCTTAGATCCGTGGGTCTCGCAGTATTTT.

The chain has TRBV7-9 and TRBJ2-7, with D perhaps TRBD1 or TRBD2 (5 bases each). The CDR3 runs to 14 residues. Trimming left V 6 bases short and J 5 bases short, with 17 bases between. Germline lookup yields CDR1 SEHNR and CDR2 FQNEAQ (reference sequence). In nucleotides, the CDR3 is TGTGCCAGCAGGTTCAGGGACCTTGGGAACGAGCAGTACTTC. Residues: CASRFRDLGNEQYF.

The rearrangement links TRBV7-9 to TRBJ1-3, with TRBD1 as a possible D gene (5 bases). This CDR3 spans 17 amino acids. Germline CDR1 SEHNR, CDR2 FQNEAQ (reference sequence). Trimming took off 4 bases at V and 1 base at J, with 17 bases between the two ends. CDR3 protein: CASSSRWGRGSGNTIYF. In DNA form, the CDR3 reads TGTGCCAGCAGCTCTCGGTGGGGAAGGGGATCTGGAAACACCATATATTTT. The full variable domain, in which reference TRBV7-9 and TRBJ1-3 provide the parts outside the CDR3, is DTGVSQNPRHKITKRGQNVTFRCDPISEHNRLYWYRQTLGQGPEFLTYFQNEAQLEKSRLLSDRFSAERPKGSFSTLEIQRTEQGDSAMYLCASSSRWGRGSGNTIYFGEGSWLTVV.

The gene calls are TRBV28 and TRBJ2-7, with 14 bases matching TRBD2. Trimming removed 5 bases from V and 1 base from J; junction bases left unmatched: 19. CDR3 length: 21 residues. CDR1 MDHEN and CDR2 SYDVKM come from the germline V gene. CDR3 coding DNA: TGTGCCAGCAGTAACTTGGGGACTAGCGGGAGAGGCGCCCCTGAATCCTACGAGCAGTACTTC. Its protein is CASSNLGTSGRGAPESYEQYF. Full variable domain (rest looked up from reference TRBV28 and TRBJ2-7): DVKVTQSSRYLVKRTGEKVFLECVQDMDHENMFWYRQDPGLGLRLIYFSYDVKMKEKGDIPEGYSVSREKKERFSLILESASTNQTSMYLCASSNLGTSGRGAPESYEQYFGPGTRLTVT.

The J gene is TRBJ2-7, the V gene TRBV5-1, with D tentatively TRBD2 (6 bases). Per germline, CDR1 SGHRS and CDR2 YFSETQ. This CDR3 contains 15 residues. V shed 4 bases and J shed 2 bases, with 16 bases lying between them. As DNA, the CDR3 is TGCGCCAGCAGCGTCCCGGGAGAGAACCCCTACGAGCAGTACTTC. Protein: CASSVPGENPYEQYF.

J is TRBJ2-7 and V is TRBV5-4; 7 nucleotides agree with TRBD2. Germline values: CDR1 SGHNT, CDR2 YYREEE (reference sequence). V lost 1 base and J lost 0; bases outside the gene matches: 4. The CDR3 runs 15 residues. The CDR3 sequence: CASSLKGGSSYEQYF. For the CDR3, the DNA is TGTGCCAGCAGCTTGAAGGGCGGGAGCTCCTACGAGCAGTACTTC.

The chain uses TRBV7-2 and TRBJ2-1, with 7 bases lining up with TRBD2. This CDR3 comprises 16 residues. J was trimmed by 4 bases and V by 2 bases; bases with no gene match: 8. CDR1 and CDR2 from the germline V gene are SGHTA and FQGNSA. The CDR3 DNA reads TGTGCCAGCAGCTTATTGGGCGGGAGCGGATACAATGAGCAGTTCTTC. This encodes CASSLLGGSGYNEQFF.

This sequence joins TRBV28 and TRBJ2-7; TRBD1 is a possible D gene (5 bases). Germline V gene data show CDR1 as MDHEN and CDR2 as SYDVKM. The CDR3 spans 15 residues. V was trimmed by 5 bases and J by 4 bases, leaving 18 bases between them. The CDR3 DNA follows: TGTGCCAGCAGTGCACAGGTGCACTCGGGTTACGAGCAGTACTTC. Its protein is CASSAQVHSGYEQYF.

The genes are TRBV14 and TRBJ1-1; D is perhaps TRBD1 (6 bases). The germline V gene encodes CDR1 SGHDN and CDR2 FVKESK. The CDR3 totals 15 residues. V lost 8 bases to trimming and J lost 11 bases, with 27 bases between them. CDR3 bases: TGTGCCAGCTATAACGCCCCCGCAACCCACAGGGCCGCTTTCTTT. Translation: CASYNAPATHRAAFF.

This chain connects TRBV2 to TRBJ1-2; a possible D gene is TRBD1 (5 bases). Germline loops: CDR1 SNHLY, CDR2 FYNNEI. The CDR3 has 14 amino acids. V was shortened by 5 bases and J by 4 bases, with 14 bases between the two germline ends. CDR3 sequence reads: CASSQGGNGYGYTF. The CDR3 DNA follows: TGTGCCAGCAGTCAGGGAGGGAATGGCTATGGCTACACCTTC.